These T cell receptor beta chains were read from a single sample in a study of T cell repertoires in cytomegalovirus infection. TCRdb recomputed calls from the reads with MiXCR, one row per CDR3 protein. The table has some 270,000 distinct CDR3 sequences, approximately 22% seen once; the top ten hold about 21%. These receptors are not linked to any known antigen. The input for sequencing was cultured PBMCs, taken from culture after CMV antigen stimulation. The receptors were sampled from a human donor in good health (CMV status not recorded). Some clones in this sample may be carry-over from other donors' samples. CDR3s include the opening cysteine and the closing phenylalanine or tryptophan. The D gene is left open where the match is weak. For some rows the clone size is stated as once, few or many, or as a class when expanded; others skip it.

j_call | d_call | clone_size | v_call | cdr3_nt | cdr3_aa
TRBJ2-7 | . | . | TRBV11-2 | TGTGCCAGCAGCTTAGTGGGGGGACCCTACGAGCAGTACTTC | CASSLVGGPYEQYF
TRBJ1-1 | . | few | TRBV7-9 | TGTGCCGGTGGGTTGGGGAACCTTAACACTGAAGCTTTCTTT | CAGGLGNLNTEAFF
TRBJ2-3 | . | few | TRBV20-1 | TGCAGTGCTGACCCCGGAGGAGCGGGTGAGGGGGATACGCAGTATTTT | CSADPGGAGEGDTQYF
TRBJ1-3 | . | many | TRBV7-8 | TGTGCCAGCAGCTTGGGCCGGGGCATCTCTGGAAACACCATATATTTT | CASSLGRGISGNTIYF
TRBJ2-6 | . | . | TRBV20-1 | TGCAGTGCAAATGGGGGCAACGTCCTGACTTTC | CSANGGNVLTF
TRBJ2-1 | TRBD1 | . | TRBV15 | TGTGCCACCAGCTCAGGGGGCGCGAAGTATGGCAATGAGCAGTTCTTC | CATSSGGAKYGNEQFF
TRBJ2-1 | TRBD2 | many | TRBV7-8 | TGTGCCAGCAGCAACCGGACTAGCGGGGTTTACAATGAGCAGTTCTTC | CASSNRTSGVYNEQFF
TRBJ2-1 | . | few | TRBV15 | TGTGCCACCAGCAGAGAGGGACTCACAAACTACAATGAGCAGTTCTTC | CATSREGLTNYNEQFF
TRBJ2-5 | TRBD2 | many | TRBV7-2 | TGTGCCAGCAGCTTAAACCCTTACGCGGGAGCGAGGGAGACCCAGTACTTC | CASSLNPYAGARETQYF
TRBJ1-1 | . | . | TRBV5-6 | TGTGCCAGCAGCTCGCAGTGGGGTGCTTTCTTT | CASSSQWGAFF
TRBJ1-1 | . | . | TRBV6-2/TRBV6-3 | TGTGCCAGCAGTTACGACGGATTCCATGAAGCTTTCTTT | CASSYDGFHEAFF
TRBJ2-1 | TRBD2 | few | TRBV27 | TGTGCCAGCAGTTCGGGTCTAGCGGGAGGATCGTCCTACAATGAGCAGTTCTTC | CASSSGLAGGSSYNEQFF
TRBJ2-5 | . | many | TRBV20-1 | TGCAGTGCCCTCGATGTTGTGCAGGCTGAGACCCAGTACTTC | CSALDVVQAETQYF
TRBJ1-1 | TRBD1 | . | TRBV4-3 | TGCGCCAGCAGCCAACAGGGGGTCCAGAACACTGAAGCTTTCTTT | CASSQQGVQNTEAFF
TRBJ2-7 | . | few | TRBV7-6 | TGTGCCAGCAGCTTAGCGGGGAAAGCGAAGCAGTACTTC | CASSLAGKAKQYF
TRBJ2-2 | TRBD2 | many | TRBV9 | TGTGCCAGCAGCGCAGCGGGGAGCCCCCGGACCGGGGAGCTGTTTTTT | CASSAAGSPRTGELFF
TRBJ2-5 | TRBD1 | many | TRBV7-2 | TGTGCCAGCAGCCCTCGGGACAGGGATTGGGAGACCCAGTACTTC | CASSPRDRDWETQYF
TRBJ2-7 | TRBD2 | many | TRBV7-2 | TGTGCCAGCAGCCGAGGGACTAGCGTCGAGCAGTACTTC | CASSRGTSVEQYF
TRBJ2-3 | . | . | TRBV4-1 | TGCGCCAGCTACATTCCGGGGGCGGCGGGAGAAAGGGCGGATACGCAGTATTTT | CASYIPGAAGERADTQYF
TRBJ2-1 | . | . | TRBV7-7 | TGTGCCAGCAGCTTCGGGTGGGAAGCTGAGCAGTTCTTC | CASSFGWEAEQFF
TRBJ2-3 | TRBD2 | many | TRBV7-2 | TGTGCCAGCAGCCCGGGGACTAGACGCGGCACGCAGTATTTT | CASSPGTRRGTQYF
TRBJ2-1 | TRBD2 | many | TRBV11-3 | TGTGCCAGCAGCTTAGAGTCGGGAGGAATAGGTAATGAGCAGTTCTTC | CASSLESGGIGNEQFF
TRBJ1-2 | . | many | TRBV7-2 | TGTGCCAGCAGCTTAGCGCGAGGGGTTGACTATGGCTACACCTTC | CASSLARGVDYGYTF
TRBJ1-2 | . | . | TRBV13 | TGTGCCAGCAGCTTAGGCCGTGGGGTGGCTCAGGGCTACACCTTC | CASSLGRGVAQGYTF
TRBJ2-2 | . | . | TRBV29-1 | TGCAGCGGGGGAGACCCGAACACCGGGGAGCTGTTTTTT | CSGGDPNTGELFF
TRBJ1-6 | . | many | TRBV7-2 | TGTGCCAGCAGCCTGGGCATGGTTTCACCCCTCCACTTT | CASSLGMVSPLHF
TRBJ1-2 | . | . | TRBV5-4 | TGTGCCAGCAGCTTGGCCGGGGGGGGCGGCTACACCTTC | CASSLAGGGGYTF
TRBJ2-3 | TRBD2 | many | TRBV7-2 | TGTGCCAGCAGCTTAGCGGGGACTAGCGGGAGTGGTACGCAGTATTTT | CASSLAGTSGSGTQYF
TRBJ2-1 | TRBD2 | . | TRBV6-2/TRBV6-3 | TGTGCCAGCAGTTACCCGATCCGGGCGCCTAGCGGGAGTTCATCCTACAATGAGCAGTTCTTC | CASSYPIRAPSGSSSYNEQFF
TRBJ1-2 | TRBD1 | few | TRBV24-1 | TGTGCCACCAGTGCTCCAGGACAGGGAGAGAGGGGCTACACCTTC | CATSAPGQGERGYTF
TRBJ2-7 | . | . | TRBV7-8 | TGTGCCAGCAGCTTGGCCCTTCGGTACGAGCAGTACTTC | CASSLALRYEQYF
TRBJ2-1 | TRBD1 | . | TRBV29-1 | TGCAGCGTTCAGGGGGCATTGGATGAGCAGTTCTTC | CSVQGALDEQFF
TRBJ2-5 | . | . | TRBV7-6 | TGTGCCAGCAGCTTAATCTGGGGACTAGAGACCCAGTACTTC | CASSLIWGLETQYF
TRBJ2-2 | . | few | TRBV7-2 | TGTGCCAGCAGCCCCCTCGCGGGCGGGGAGCTGTTTTTT | CASSPLAGGELFF
TRBJ2-2 | TRBD2 | few | TRBV5-4 | TGTGCCAGCAGCTTATCTGTCGGCGGGAGGGCCTATACCGGGGAGCTGTTTTTT | CASSLSVGGRAYTGELFF
TRBJ2-1 | . | . | TRBV7-2 | TGTGCCAGCAGCTTAGGGTCGACTAGTAAGGAGCAGTTCTTC | CASSLGSTSKEQFF
TRBJ2-5 | TRBD1 | . | TRBV4-3 | TGCGCCAGCAGCCAAGATTTCGGGACAGGGCAATTGGAGACCCAGTACTTC | CASSQDFGTGQLETQYF
TRBJ2-3 | . | few | TRBV7-2 | TGTGCCAGCAGCGGACGGACCTTTAGCACAGATACGCAGTATTTT | CASSGRTFSTDTQYF
TRBJ1-2 | . | many | TRBV12-3/TRBV12-4 | TGTGCCAGCAGTTTTAGGCAGAACTATGGCTACACCTTC | CASSFRQNYGYTF
TRBJ2-1 | . | . | TRBV7-4 | TGTGCCAGCAGCTTAAAAGCAGCTCGCTCCTACAATGAGCAGTTCTTC | CASSLKAARSYNEQFF
TRBJ2-1 | TRBD2 | . | TRBV20-1 | TGCAGTGCTAGAGACCCCGGGACTAGGGTAAATGAGCAGTTCTTC | CSARDPGTRVNEQFF
TRBJ2-2 | . | many | TRBV7-2 | TGTGCCAGCAGCTTAGGACAATTCACCGGGGAGCTGTTTTTT | CASSLGQFTGELFF
TRBJ2-5 | TRBD2 | . | TRBV2 | TGTGCCAGCAGTACTAGCGCGGAGACCCAGTACTTC | CASSTSAETQYF